This T cell receptor (beta chain) emerged from a study of cytomegalovirus exposure and HLA in healthy donors. Study findings and constraints: A later analysis found that most CMV-associated TCR beta chains appeared HLA-restricted.

PCR employed 60 Vbeta and 13 Jbeta primers. Assay used: immunoSEQ multiplex PCR; TCRdb lists only in-frame clones, some missing. This sample's table has roughly 120,000 clones. The V gene's germline CDR1 is WSHSY and CDR2 SAAADI. Trimming at V came to 6 bases and at J to 7 bases, leaving 4 bases not matched to a gene. The CDR3 is 13 amino acids. In the case of this clone: Its antigen is not identified.

The clonotype originates from a man between 18 and 35 years old in good health and CMV-seronegative. Sequenced sample: PBMCs. The chain is built from TRBV10-2 and TRBJ1-4; TRBD1 aligns across 8 bases. CDR3 DNA: TGCGCCAGCAGGGACAGGGTTGGTGAAAAACTGTTTTTT. Encoded protein: CASRDRVGEKLFF.